A selection of T cell receptor beta chains follows, all from one sample in a study of Ad26.COV2.S vaccination and SARS-CoV-2 variants. The repertoire was sequenced with immunoSEQ multiplex PCR; TCRdb's copy has only in-frame clones and lacks some. The repertoire holds about 390,000 clones, with 88% as singletons. The sample in question was peripheral blood, obtained in a trial of Ad26.COV2.S vaccine versus placebo. The receptor source for this set is a person aged 18 to 59 who received the Ad26.COV2.S COVID-19 vaccine or a placebo. Each CDR3 is given with its conserved first and last residue. A D gene is named only where the DNA matches it firmly. Rows give clone size only sometimes, using once, few, many, or a class for an expanded clone.

d_gene	j_gene	abundance	v_gene	CDR3aa	CDR3nt
.	TRBJ1-1	.	TRBV6-5	CASRLMDTGKEAFF	TGTGCCAGCAGGCTAATGGACACGGGGAAGGAAGCTTTCTTT
.	TRBJ2-1	.	TRBV7-2	CASSLDRAPYNEQFF	TGTGCCAGCAGCTTAGACAGGGCTCCCTACAATGAGCAGTTCTTC
TRBD1	TRBJ1-2	.	TRBV4-3	CASSNRDRDGYTF	TGCGCCAGCAGCAACCGGGACAGGGACGGCTACACCTTC
.	TRBJ1-2	.	TRBV29-1	CSVAAGVDVGYTF	TGCAGCGTTGCAGCAGGGGTGGATGTGGGCTACACCTTC
.	TRBJ1-3	.	TRBV10-2	CASTGPSGNTIYF	TGCGCCAGCACGGGACCAAGTGGAAACACCATATATTTT
TRBD1	TRBJ1-2	.	TRBV6-5	CASSYSAGGIYGYTF	TGTGCCAGCAGTTACTCGGCAGGGGGGATCTATGGCTACACCTTC
TRBD1	TRBJ2-7	.	TRBV11-2	CASRMGDSYEQYF	TGTGCCAGCAGGATGGGGGACAGCTACGAGCAGTACTTC
TRBD1	TRBJ2-7	.	TRBV6-2/TRBV6-3	CASSYSSGGTGHYEQYF	TGTGCCAGCAGTTACTCGAGTGGTGGGACAGGCCACTACGAGCAGTACTTC
.	TRBJ1-1	.	TRBV19	CASRSGGGTEAFF	TGTGCCAGTAGGTCTGGGGGCGGCACTGAAGCTTTCTTT
TRBD1	TRBJ1-3	.	TRBV29-1	CSVEGDAGGNTIYF	TGCAGCGTTGAAGGGGACGCAGGGGGCAACACCATATATTTT
.	TRBJ2-1	.	TRBV29-1	CSVFVGGEQFF	TGCAGCGTCTTTGTAGGGGGTGAGCAGTTCTTC
.	TRBJ2-5	.	TRBV6-2/TRBV6-3	CASSYGPGAQAQYF	TGTGCCAGCAGTTACGGCCCCGGGGCCCAGGCCCAGTACTTC
.	TRBJ2-7	once	TRBV10-3	CAIRPPAAAEQYF	TGTGCCATCAGACCACCGGCCGCCGCCGAGCAGTACTTC
.	TRBJ2-3	.	TRBV5-6	CASSLPPVRLERDTQYF	TGTGCCAGCAGCTTACCCCCGGTTAGACTAGAGAGGGATACGCAGTATTTT
.	TRBJ2-2	.	TRBV7-9	CASSFLVDGELFF	TGTGCCAGCAGCTTTTTAGTCGACGGGGAGCTGTTTTTT
TRBD2	TRBJ2-1	once	TRBV2	CASSRSGGGYNEQFF	TGTGCCAGCAGTCGGAGCGGGGGAGGCTACAATGAGCAGTTCTTC
TRBD1	TRBJ2-1	.	TRBV11-3	CASSFITGGEQFF	TGTGCCAGCAGCTTCATCACAGGGGGCGAGCAGTTCTTC
.	TRBJ2-2	.	TRBV5-1	CASRPVDTGELFF	TGCGCCAGCAGACCCGTAGACACCGGGGAGCTGTTTTTT
.	TRBJ2-2	.	TRBV19	CASSPPSGELFF	TGTGCCAGTAGTCCTCCTAGCGGGGAGCTGTTTTTT
TRBD1	TRBJ2-2	.	TRBV10-3	CAISDDGTGDTGELFF	TGTGCCATCAGTGATGATGGGACAGGGGACACCGGGGAGCTGTTTTTT
.	TRBJ1-5	.	TRBV28	CASSHLTGTYSNQPQHF	TGTGCCAGCAGTCACCTAACCGGGACGTATAGCAATCAGCCCCAGCATTTT
.	TRBJ2-7	.	TRBV7-9	CASSRGQLLEQYF	TGTGCCAGCAGCCGAGGACAGCTACTAGAGCAGTACTTC
.	TRBJ2-7	.	TRBV6-5	CASSYDHSSYEQYF	TGTGCCAGCAGTTACGATCACAGTAGCTACGAGCAGTACTTC
.	TRBJ1-1	few	TRBV2	CASKTGSTEAFF	TGTGCCAGCAAAACAGGGAGCACTGAAGCTTTCTTT
.	TRBJ1-2	few	TRBV20-1	CSEEGIYGYTF	TGCAGTGAGGAGGGGATATATGGCTACACCTTC
TRBD1	TRBJ1-1	.	TRBV2	CASRYTGGTEAFF	TGTGCCAGCAGATATACAGGGGGCACTGAAGCTTTCTTT
TRBD2	TRBJ2-3	.	TRBV27	CASSSRGRETDTQYF	TGTGCCAGCAGTTCCCGGGGGAGGGAGACAGATACGCAGTATTTT
.	TRBJ1-5	.	TRBV3-1/TRBV3-2	CASSQELSNQPQHF	TGTGCCAGCAGCCAAGAATTAAGCAATCAGCCCCAGCATTTT
TRBD2	TRBJ2-3	.	TRBV3-1/TRBV3-2	CASSHGTSGFPDTQYF	TGTGCCAGCAGCCATGGGACTAGCGGGTTTCCAGATACGCAGTATTTT
TRBD1	TRBJ1-2	.	TRBV5-4	CASSSSGTGAYGYTF	TGTGCCAGCAGCTCCTCCGGGACAGGGGCCTATGGCTACACCTTC
.	TRBJ2-7	.	TRBV7-2	CASSLEAFYEQYF	TGTGCCAGCAGCTTAGAAGCGTTCTACGAGCAGTACTTC
.	TRBJ2-1	once	TRBV11-3	CASSPWGSPYNEQFF	TGTGCCAGCAGCCCCTGGGGGTCTCCCTACAATGAGCAGTTCTTC
TRBD1	TRBJ1-2	once	TRBV7-6	CASSLGQGYGYTF	TGTGCCAGCAGCTTAGGACAGGGGTATGGCTACACCTTC
.	TRBJ1-1	.	TRBV7-6	CASSFGGNTEAFF	TGTGCCAGCAGCTTTGGGGGGAACACTGAAGCTTTCTTT
TRBD2	TRBJ2-1	.	TRBV19	CASNVPSGGRKFF	TGTGCCAGTAACGTGCCTAGCGGGGGGCGTAAGTTCTTC
TRBD1	TRBJ2-7	.	TRBV5-1	CASSSGQGALYEQYF	TGCGCCAGCAGCTCCGGACAGGGGGCGTTGTACGAGCAGTACTTC
.	TRBJ2-2	.	TRBV4-1	CASSQSLTLGTGELFF	TGCGCCAGCAGCCAATCACTTACCCTGGGGACCGGGGAGCTGTTTTTT
.	TRBJ2-1	.	TRBV5-1	CASSRTGTQLWNEQFF	TGCGCCAGCAGCAGAACCGGGACCCAACTTTGGAATGAGCAGTTCTTC
TRBD1	TRBJ1-3	.	TRBV5-1	CASSVTGVRGNTIYF	TGCGCCAGCAGCGTCACAGGGGTACGTGGAAACACCATATATTTT
.	TRBJ2-3	.	TRBV18	CASSPGRSTDTQYF	TGTGCCAGCTCACCTGGACGTAGCACAGATACGCAGTATTTT
.	TRBJ1-1	.	TRBV19	CASRIAGAAGTEAFF	TGTGCCAGTAGGATCGCAGGGGCGGCCGGCACTGAAGCTTTCTTT
.	TRBJ1-2	.	TRBV29-1	CSVGGHPSYGYTF	TGCAGCGTCGGGGGACATCCATCTTATGGCTACACCTTC
TRBD2	TRBJ2-3	.	TRBV19	CASSNQAGSTDTQYF	TGTGCCAGTAGCAACCAAGCGGGGAGCACAGATACGCAGTATTTT
TRBD1	TRBJ1-6	.	TRBV5-1	CASSPAGQALNSPLHF	TGCGCCAGCAGCCCGGCGGGACAGGCCTTAAATTCACCCCTCCACTTT
.	TRBJ2-6	.	TRBV19	CASAWGSGANVLTF	TGTGCCAGTGCCTGGGGCTCTGGGGCCAACGTCCTGACTTTC
TRBD1	TRBJ1-1	few	TRBV9	CASSVGLSGQGNTEAFF	TGTGCCAGCAGCGTAGGTTTGAGTGGACAGGGTAACACTGAAGCTTTCTTT
.	TRBJ2-2	.	TRBV29-1	CSVVSGGELFF	TGCAGCGTTGTCTCGGGCGGGGAGCTGTTTTTT
TRBD1	TRBJ2-1	.	TRBV4-3	CASSQAQGAQNEQFF	TGCGCCAGCAGCCAAGCACAGGGGGCGCAGAATGAGCAGTTCTTC
TRBD1	TRBJ2-7	.	TRBV7-2	CASSWTGVAYEQYF	TGTGCCAGCAGCTGGACAGGGGTAGCCTACGAGCAGTACTTC
TRBD1	TRBJ1-1	.	TRBV2	CASSEEARSRTGPSMNTEAFF	TGTGCCAGCAGTGAAGAGGCGCGCTCTAGGACAGGGCCTTCTATGAACACTGAAGCTTTCTTT
.	TRBJ1-5	.	TRBV7-9	CASSSEQYSNQPQHF	TGTGCCAGCAGTTCGGAACAGTATAGCAATCAGCCCCAGCATTTT
TRBD1	TRBJ2-7	.	TRBV2	CAGSGETGGAYEQYF	TGTGCCGGGTCTGGGGAGACAGGGGGGGCCTACGAGCAGTACTTC
.	TRBJ1-6	.	TRBV6-5	CASSYSVAFYNSPLHF	TGTGCCAGCAGTTACTCGGTCGCCTTCTATAATTCGCCCCTCCACTTT
.	TRBJ2-5	.	TRBV13	CASSKRETQYF	TGTGCCAGCAGTAAACGGGAGACCCAGTACTTC
.	TRBJ1-1	.	TRBV6-2/TRBV6-3	CASSYSLGNTEAFF	TGTGCCAGCAGTTACTCCCTGGGGAACACTGAAGCTTTCTTT